This TCR beta chain was captured in a study of cytomegalovirus exposure and HLA in healthy donors. With 4 bases removed from V and 4 bases from J, the gap between germline ends came to 16 bases. CDR1 SQVTM and CDR2 ANQGSEA come from the germline V gene. This CDR3 region has 14 residues. Primers for the PCR totalled 60 Vbeta and 13 Jbeta. The method was immunoSEQ multiplex PCR; TCRdb's version includes in-frame clones alone and lacks a portion of them. Among some 120,000 clones listed, about two thirds were seen once. The chain has TRBV29-1 and TRBJ1-1, with D possibly being TRBD1 (6 bases). The sequence was obtained from a man younger than 40 in good health and CMV-seropositive. The specimen sequenced was PBMCs. The CDR3 DNA follows: TGCAGCGTTGGTATCGGGGGGCAAGGCACTGAAGCTTTCTTT. Its protein product is CSVGIGGQGTEAFF.